Following are 17 T cell receptor beta chains from one sample sequenced in a study of T cells in Graves' hyperthyroidism and ophthalmopathy. Researchers amplified the TCR beta CDR3 regions from RNA transcripts. TCR CDR3 regions were first amplified by RT-PCR with HTBI primers. TCRdb reprocessed the multiplex PCR reads via MiXCR and lists one record per CDR3 protein. The table includes a few hundred thousand distinct CDR3 sequences, approximately 15% detected once. Sequenced material: blood. Every receptor here comes from a woman aged 18-29 years with Graves' hyperthyroidism.

This clonotype occurred many times. The chain has TRBV12-3 or TRBV12-4 and TRBJ1-1; 9 nucleotides match TRBD1. V shed 6 bases, J shed 5 bases, and the junction held 7 bases outside the gene matches. The CDR3 loop spans 14 amino acids. CDR3: CASSRTGQGTEAFF. As DNA, the CDR3 is TGTGCCAGCAGCCGTACGGGACAGGGTACTGAAGCTTTCTTT.

The V call is TRBV20-1, the J call TRBJ2-1; 7 bases line up with TRBD2. Germline V gene data show CDR1 as DFQATT and CDR2 as SNEGSKA (reference sequence). This CDR3 comprises 15 residues. V was clipped by 7 bases and J by 0 bases; unmatched bases: 9. CDR3: CSGRLAASSYNEQFF. The CDR3 DNA is TGCAGTGGGAGACTAGCTGCTAGCTCCTACAATGAGCAGTTCTTC.

This clonotype has a count of ten or more. The chain carries TRBV15 and TRBJ2-2; D gene unclear. The V and J ends lost 5 bases and 2 bases respectively, with 3 bases between them. The CDR3 totals 12 residues. Germline assignment: CDR1 LNHNV and CDR2 YYDKDF (reference sequence). The chain's CDR3 is CATSLNTGELFF. The CDR3 DNA follows: TGTGCCACCAGCCTTAACACCGGGGAGCTGTTTTTT.

This clonotype has at least ten counts. The V gene is TRBV4-2, the J gene TRBJ2-2; D is unresolved. Germline loops: CDR1 LGHNA, CDR2 YNFKEQ. The CDR3 is made up of 14 amino acids. Deletions cut 4 bases from V and 7 bases from J, with 13 bases between. CDR3 nucleotides: TGTGCCAGCAGCCGAGGTGGCGACGACGGGGAGCTGTTTTTT. Translating it yields CASSRGGDDGELFF.

Ten or more counts support this clonotype. The rearrangement uses TRBV12-5 and TRBJ1-4; 9 bases line up with TRBD1. This CDR3 spans 14 amino acids. The ends lost 9 bases at V and 8 bases at J; junction bases unmatched: 10. CDR1 and CDR2 from the germline V gene are LGHNT and FRNRAP. CDR3 loop: CASAPGTGLEKLFF. CDR3 DNA sequence: TGTGCTAGCGCTCCGGGGACAGGGCTCGAAAAACTGTTTTTT.

This clonotype was counted ten times or more. The chain links TRBV12-3 or TRBV12-4 to TRBJ1-5; 7 nucleotides align to TRBD1. The CDR3 covers 16 residues. V gave up 3 bases and J gave up 0 bases; unmatched junction bases: 5. The CDR3 reads CASSFWDRHSNQPQHF. CDR3 DNA: TGTGCCAGCAGTTTTTGGGACAGACATAGCAATCAGCCCCAGCATTTT.

This clonotype appeared many times. The V gene is TRBV6-1, the J gene TRBJ1-2; 10 bases line up with TRBD1. Germline V CDR1 and CDR2: MNHNS, SASEGT. This CDR3 region has 12 residues. V lost 8 bases to trimming and J lost 8 bases; unmatched junction nucleotides: 5. CDR3 DNA sequence: TGTGCCAGCCAAGACAGGGGGCACGGCTACACCTTC. Translated: CASQDRGHGYTF.

V is TRBV6-5 and J is TRBJ2-1; no firm D call. V lost 0 bases, J lost 2 bases, and 14 bases lay in between. The CDR3 has 17 residues. CDR1 and CDR2 (germline): MNHEY, SVGAGI. The CDR3: CASSYSNAAPPYNEQFF. CDR3 in DNA: TGTGCCAGCAGTTACTCGAATGCTGCCCCCCCCTACAATGAGCAGTTCTTC.

The chain links TRBV6-1 to TRBJ2-7; D unresolved. CDR1 MNHNS and CDR2 SASEGT come from the germline V gene. The CDR3 spans 13 residues. The V and J ends lost 6 bases and 2 bases respectively, with 11 bases between them. The CDR3 protein is CASSVSRTYEQYV. CDR3 bases: TGTGCCAGCAGCGTGTCCCGAACCTACGAGCAGTACGTC.

This clonotype was picked up many times. This chain links TRBV9 with TRBJ2-3; maybe TRBD1 (5 bases). The CDR3 loop spans 17 amino acids. Germline lookup yields CDR1 SGDLS and CDR2 YYNGEE. Trimming stripped 3 bases from V and 0 bases from J, with 17 bases between. This CDR3 reads CASSGATGAHSTDTQYF. Here the CDR3 DNA reads TGTGCCAGCAGCGGGGCCACAGGAGCGCACAGCACAGATACGCAGTATTTT.

CDR3 amino acids: CASKPGQGYTEAFF. CDR3 DNA sequence: TGTGCCAGCAAACCGGGACAGGGTTATACTGAAGCTTTCTTT. This chain uses TRBV28 with TRBJ1-1, with 9 bases aligning to TRBD1. The V segment lost 7 bases and the J segment 5 bases; nucleotides outside the gene matches: 8. The CDR3 sequence is 14 residues long. Germline V gives CDR1 MDHEN, CDR2 SYDVKM. Drawing the rest from reference TRBV28 and TRBJ1-1, the complete variable domain is DVKVTQSSRYLVKRTGEKVFLECVQDMDHENMFWYRQDPGLGLRLIYFSYDVKMKEKGDIPEGYSVSREKKERFSLILESASTNQTSMYLCASKPGQGYTEAFFGQGTRLTVV.

The table lists this clonotype with a few counts. The V and J genes are TRBV4-1 and TRBJ2-5; no clear D. Looked up from germline, CDR1 is MGHRA and CDR2 is YSYEKL. Trimming shortened V by 2 bases and J by 1 base, and 8 bases separated the two germline ends. This CDR3 region has 14 residues. The CDR3 DNA follows: TGCGCCAGCAGCCAAAGGCTCATCCAAGAGACCCAGTACTTC. Protein: CASSQRLIQETQYF.

In regard to this clonotype: One end of the junction varies from germline; a read error may be responsible. The V and J genes are TRBV10-1 and TRBJ2-1; 11 bases are a match to TRBD2. The germline gives CDR1 WNHNN, CDR2 SYGVQD (reference sequence). The length of the CDR3 is 16 residues. CDR3 in DNA: TGCGCCAACAGTGAGTCTGTACTAGCGGGAGATCATGAGCAGTTCTTC. Translating gives CANSESVLAGDHEQFF.

This clonotype was found many times. The chain joins TRBV12-3 or TRBV12-4 to TRBJ2-1; 13 bases map to TRBD2. The CDR3 spans 14 residues. V lost 5 bases to trimming and J lost 10 bases; unmatched junction nucleotides: 5. The CDR3 spells CASSTGTSGVEQFF. The CDR3 nucleotides are TGTGCCAGCAGTACCGGGACTAGCGGGGTGGAGCAGTTCTTC.

This clonotype was seen ten or more times. The chain carries TRBV11-3 and TRBJ2-2; D gene ambiguous. There are 15 residues in the CDR3. Germline assignment: CDR1 SGHNT and CDR2 YENEEA. Trimming stripped 5 bases from V and 1 base from J, with 11 bases between. CDR3 in amino acids: CASSPPRLNTGELFF. For the CDR3, the DNA is TGTGCCAGCAGCCCGCCCCGCTTGAACACCGGGGAGCTGTTTTTT.

This clonotype was detected many times. The rearrangement joins TRBV10-3 to TRBJ1-5, with 10 bases fitting TRBD1. Trimming cost V 4 bases and J 2 bases; bases outside gene matches: 2. CDR1 and CDR2 from the germline V gene are ENHRY and SYGVKD. This CDR3 region has 15 residues. The CDR3 region is CAISVGTGGNQPQHF. The CDR3 nucleotides are TGTGCCATCAGTGTCGGGACAGGGGGCAATCAGCCCCAGCATTTT.

Of note for this clonotype: A single base separates this from a much larger clone, so it may be a read error. CDR3 DNA: TGCAGTGCTTTTAGCGGGACCTTCGATACGCAGCATTTT. Translation gives CSAFSGTFDTQHF. The chain employs TRBV20-1 and TRBJ2-3, with D possibly matching TRBD1 (5 bases). Judging by the DNA end, TRBJ1-5 fits better; the J call may be wrong. This CDR3 is 13 amino acids long. Germline CDR1 and CDR2: DFQATT and SNEGSKA (reference sequence).